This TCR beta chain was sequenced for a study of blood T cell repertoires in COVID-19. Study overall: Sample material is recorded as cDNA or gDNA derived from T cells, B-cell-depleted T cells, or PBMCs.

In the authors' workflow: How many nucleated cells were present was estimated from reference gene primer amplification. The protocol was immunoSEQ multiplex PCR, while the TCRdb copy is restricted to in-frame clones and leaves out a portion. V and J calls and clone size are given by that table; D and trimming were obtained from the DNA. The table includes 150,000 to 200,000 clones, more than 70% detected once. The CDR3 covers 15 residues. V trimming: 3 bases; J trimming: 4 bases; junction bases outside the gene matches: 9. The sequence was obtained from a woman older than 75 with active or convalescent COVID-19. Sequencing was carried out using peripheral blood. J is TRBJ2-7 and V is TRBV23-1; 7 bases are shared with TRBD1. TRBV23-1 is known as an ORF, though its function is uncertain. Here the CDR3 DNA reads TGCGCCAGCAGTCAGGGTACAGGGGTTGTGTACGAGCAGTACTTC. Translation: CASSQGTGVVYEQYF.